The 20 T cell receptor beta chains below all came from one sample that was sequenced in a study of T cells after yellow fever vaccination. TCRdb called the 5' RACE reads again in MiXCR, with one record for every CDR3 protein. The sample carries 300,000 or so distinct CDR3 sequences, roughly 7.5% recorded once. The sample consisted of PBMCs, taken roughly seven weeks after the first yellow fever vaccination. The receptors shown here come from a man between 18 and 35 years old who received the YFV17D yellow fever vaccine.

The chain recombines TRBV28 with TRBJ1-1, with TRBD1 matching over 7 bases. V shed 3 bases and J 2 bases; nucleotides not matched to a gene: 15. The germline gives CDR1 MDHEN, CDR2 SYDVKM. CDR3 size: 18 residues. CDR3 region: CASSFPFGTVKYNTEAFF. As DNA, the CDR3 is TGTGCCAGCAGTTTCCCTTTCGGGACAGTAAAGTATAACACTGAAGCTTTCTTT.

The chain employs TRBV7-9 and TRBJ1-4; D perhaps matches TRBD1 (5 bases). Germline V gene data show CDR1 as SEHNR and CDR2 as FQNEAQ (reference sequence). Trimming removed 5 bases at V and 5 bases at J, with 9 bases between. The CDR3 is made up of 13 amino acids. As DNA, the CDR3 is TGTGCCAGCAGCCAGGGCCCCAATGAAAAACTGTTTTTT. Translated, it gives CASSQGPNEKLFF. The full variable domain, in which reference TRBV7-9 and TRBJ1-4 provide the parts outside the CDR3, is DTGVSQNPRHKITKRGQNVTFRCDPISEHNRLYWYRQTLGQGPEFLTYFQNEAQLEKSRLLSDRFSAERPKGSFSTLEIQRTEQGDSAMYLCASSQGPNEKLFFGSGTQLSVL.

Only a few counts were recorded for this clonotype. The V call is TRBV7-9, the J call TRBJ1-3, with TRBD1 matching over 7 bases. V shed 5 bases, J shed 1 base, and the junction held 5 bases outside the gene matches. This CDR3 contains 15 residues. CDR1 is SEHNR, CDR2 FQNEAQ, per germline (reference sequence). CDR3 DNA sequence: TGTGCCAGCAGCACTCGCAGGGGGTCTGGAAACACCATATATTTT. The encoded protein is CASSTRRGSGNTIYF.

As for this clonotype: A much larger clone lies a single base off, so this may be a read error. The chain combines TRBV7-9 with TRBJ1-1; TRBD1 is a possible D gene (6 bases). Germline CDR1 is SEHNR and CDR2 is FQNEAQ (reference sequence). The ends were cut back, 5 bases at V and 2 bases at J, with 9 bases in the middle. This CDR3 has 13 residues. The CDR3 DNA reads as TGTGCCAGCAGCGCGGACAGTAACACTGAAGCTTTCTTT. This sequence encodes CASSADSNTEAFF.

This clonotype was seen only a few times. The chain carries TRBV20-1 and TRBJ2-7, with a possible D match to TRBD1 (6 bases). The CDR3 sequence is 14 residues long. The V gene's germline CDR1 is DFQATT and CDR2 SNEGSKA (reference sequence). The ends were cut back, 0 bases at V and 5 bases at J, with 14 bases in the middle. In DNA form, the CDR3 reads TGCAGTGCTAGAGAGGGCCCCCCAGGGGACGAGCAGTACGTC. Protein: CSAREGPPGDEQYV.

This clonotype was seen more than once but under ten times. The chain's CDR3 is CASSSPNEQFF. Written as DNA, the CDR3 is TGTGCCAGCAGTTCTCCTAATGAGCAGTTCTTC. The chain combines TRBV6-6 with TRBJ2-1; D gene unclear. The CDR3 is 11 amino acids. V dropped 4 bases and J dropped 7 bases, with 5 bases sitting between them. Per germline, CDR1 MNHNY and CDR2 SVGAGI (reference sequence).

V usage is TRBV7-2 and J usage is TRBJ2-7; a weak D match, TRBD2 (6 bases). V lost 4 bases and J lost 5, with 15 bases in between. The CDR3 length is 14 residues. Per germline, CDR1 SGHTA and CDR2 FQGNSA. The CDR3 nucleotides are TGTGCCAGCAGCTCCCGAGCTATAGCGGACGAGCAGTACTTC. Amino acid sequence: CASSSRAIADEQYF. The full variable domain, rest sourced from reference TRBV7-2 and TRBJ2-7, is GAGVSQSPSNKVTEKGKDVELRCDPISGHTALYWYRQSLGQGLEFLIYFQGNSAPDKSGLPSDRFSAERTGGSVSTLTIQRTQQEDSAVYLCASSSRAIADEQYFGPGTRLTVT.

In this sample, this clonotype turned up a few times. The chain carries TRBV4-1 and TRBJ2-2; 8 bases agree with TRBD1. The trim removed 1 base at V and 6 bases at J, leaving 1 base unmatched. Germline V gene sequence: CDR1 MGHRA, CDR2 YSYEKL. This CDR3 region has 14 residues. Here the CDR3 DNA reads TGCGCCAGCAGCCAAGGGACAGGGTCCGGGGAGCTGTTTTTT. Amino acid sequence: CASSQGTGSGELFF.

V gene TRBV19 combines with J gene TRBJ2-5, with 11 bases fitting TRBD1. The CDR3 is 16 residues long. The V and J ends lost 9 bases and 2 bases, in that order; junction bases with no gene match: 11. The germline V gene encodes CDR1 LNHDA and CDR2 SQIVND (reference sequence). As DNA, the CDR3 is TGTGCCAGCCGGGACAGGGGGTTTTACTCACAAGAGACCCAGTACTTC. Translated, it gives CASRDRGFYSQETQYF.

In this sample, this clonotype turned up a few times. The CDR3 region has the DNA TGTGCCAGCAGACAGGGGGAAAAACTGTTTTTT. Its translation is CASRQGEKLFF. The rearrangement joins TRBV12-3 or TRBV12-4 to TRBJ1-4, with 7 nucleotides matching TRBD1. The CDR3 runs to 11 residues. The J segment lost 8 bases and the V segment lost 6 bases, leaving 0 bases of the junction unmatched.

V usage is TRBV5-5 and J usage is TRBJ2-3, with TRBD1 identical over 8 bases. V was pared by 6 bases and J by 3 bases, with 6 bases of the junction left unmatched. Per germline, CDR1 SGHKS and CDR2 YYEKEE (reference sequence). This CDR3 spans 14 amino acids. The CDR3 DNA sequence: TGTGCCAGCACCCGGACAGGGAGTACAGATACGCAGTATTTT. Its translation is CASTRTGSTDTQYF.

The sample holds a few counts of this clonotype. J is TRBJ2-5 and V is TRBV7-8; D might be TRBD2 (6 bases). The CDR3 is 16 amino acids. V was pared by 1 base and J by 3 bases, with 15 bases between. Germline V gene data show CDR1 as SGHVS and CDR2 as FQNEAQ. This chain's CDR3 is CASSLDDRDLKETQYF. The CDR3 coding sequence is TGTGCCAGCAGCTTAGATGATAGGGACTTGAAAGAGACCCAGTACTTC.

The V gene is TRBV28, the J gene TRBJ2-5, with TRBD2 identical over 7 bases. Germline trimming cut 7 bases from V and 12 bases from J; bases unmatched to any gene: 8. Germline assignment: CDR1 MDHEN and CDR2 SYDVKM. The CDR3 consists of 11 residues. The CDR3 bases are TGTGCCAGCACCCTGCGGGAGCTCAAGTACTTC. Its protein product is CASTLRELKYF. Together with reference TRBV28 and TRBJ2-5, the CDR3 gives the full variable domain: DVKVTQSSRYLVKRTGEKVFLECVQDMDHENMFWYRQDPGLGLRLIYFSYDVKMKEKGDIPEGYSVSREKKERFSLILESASTNQTSMYLCASTLRELKYFGPGTRLLVL.

This clonotype was counted only a few times. V and J are TRBV20-1 and TRBJ2-3; the match to TRBD2 covers 7 bases. This CDR3 spans 16 amino acids. J lost 6 bases, V lost 1 base, and 13 bases had no gene match. Germline CDR1 DFQATT, CDR2 SNEGSKA (reference sequence). The DNA of the CDR3 is TGCAGTGCTAGAGCATTCGGGGGGAGGAGGATCGATACGCAGTATTTT. Translating it yields CSARAFGGRRIDTQYF.

The chain employs TRBV20-1 and TRBJ1-3; no definite D call. CDR3 length: 14 residues. V lost 5 bases to trimming and J lost 0 bases, with 11 bases between them. Germline CDR1 DFQATT, CDR2 SNEGSKA (reference sequence). The CDR3 DNA is TGCAGTGCTGACCGGGCCAACTCTGGAAACACCATATATTTT. It encodes CSADRANSGNTIYF.

The gene calls are TRBV4-3 and TRBJ2-1; a weak D match, TRBD2 (6 bases). Looked up from germline, CDR1 is LGHNA and CDR2 is YSLEER. The CDR3 has 14 residues. V lost 8 bases and J 7 bases, leaving 18 bases between the germline ends. The CDR3 loop is CASSRGAGLNEQFF. The DNA of the CDR3 is TGCGCCAGCTCTCGCGGGGCGGGGCTGAATGAGCAGTTCTTC.

V usage is TRBV2 and J usage is TRBJ2-1; the D is unclear. The germline V gene encodes CDR1 SNHLY and CDR2 FYNNEI. Trimming removed 7 bases from V and 6 bases from J, with 19 bases in between. This CDR3 is built from 15 residues. The CDR3 sequence is CASTVEATGFNEQFF. CDR3 sequence (DNA): TGTGCCAGCACTGTCGAGGCGACGGGCTTCAATGAGCAGTTCTTC.

This clonotype was seen a few times. The CDR3 bases are TGTGCCAGCAGTGACTGGAGCACAGATACGCAGTATTTT. Protein product: CASSDWSTDTQYF. The rearrangement uses TRBV25-1 and TRBJ2-3; the D is unclear. The V gene lost 3 bases and the J gene lost 0 bases, with 4 bases spanning the gap. The germline V gene has CDR1 MGHDK and CDR2 SYGVNS. The CDR3 extends over 13 amino acids.

There are many counts of this clonotype. The V call is TRBV5-5, the J call TRBJ2-5, with D hard to call. Germline lookup yields CDR1 SGHKS and CDR2 YYEKEE (reference sequence). The CDR3 length is 13 residues. V was pared by 4 bases and J by 1 base, with 8 bases between. CDR3 DNA: TGTGCCAGCAGCGCTGACTCCCAAGAGACCCAGTACTTC. This codes for CASSADSQETQYF.

The V gene is TRBV11-2, the J gene TRBJ2-1, with 8 bases matching TRBD1. The CDR3 extends over 15 amino acids. Germline CDR1 is SGHAT and CDR2 is FQNNGV. Trimming cost V 2 bases and J 7 bases; bases outside gene matches: 7. The CDR3 sequence: CASSLRTGTGNEQFF. The DNA for the CDR3 is TGTGCCAGCAGCTTACGGACCGGGACAGGAAATGAGCAGTTCTTC. The variable domain in full, with the rest retrieved from reference TRBV11-2 and TRBJ2-1, is EAGVAQSPRYKIIEKRQSVAFWCNPISGHATLYWYQQILGQGPKLLIQFQNNGVVDDSQLPKDRFSAERLKGVDSTLKIQPAKLEDSAVYLCASSLRTGTGNEQFFGPGTRLTVL.